This T cell receptor (beta chain) was documented in a study of T cell responses to AZD1222 COVID-19 vaccine. General study results and limits: Most donors were white British, females outnumbered males, and clonal diversity was possibly underestimated.

Generated by immunoSEQ multiplex PCR, the TCRdb table keeps only in-frame clones and is missing some. The sample has some 150,000 clones; roughly 93% are singletons. About this clone itself: Its antigen is undetermined.

Germline V CDR1 and CDR2: ENHRY, SYGVKD. This CDR3 region has 13 residues. V lost 6 bases to trimming and J lost 5 bases, with 11 bases between them. The V and J genes are TRBV10-3 and TRBJ1-3, with D possibly TRBD1 on 5 matching bases. The TCR comes from an adult who received the AZD1222 COVID-19 vaccine. This specimen was peripheral blood, taken 28 days after the second AZD1222 dose. The CDR3 loop is CAIRAEGRNTIYF. The CDR3 DNA is TGTGCCATCAGGGCCGAGGGGCGAAACACCATATATTTT.